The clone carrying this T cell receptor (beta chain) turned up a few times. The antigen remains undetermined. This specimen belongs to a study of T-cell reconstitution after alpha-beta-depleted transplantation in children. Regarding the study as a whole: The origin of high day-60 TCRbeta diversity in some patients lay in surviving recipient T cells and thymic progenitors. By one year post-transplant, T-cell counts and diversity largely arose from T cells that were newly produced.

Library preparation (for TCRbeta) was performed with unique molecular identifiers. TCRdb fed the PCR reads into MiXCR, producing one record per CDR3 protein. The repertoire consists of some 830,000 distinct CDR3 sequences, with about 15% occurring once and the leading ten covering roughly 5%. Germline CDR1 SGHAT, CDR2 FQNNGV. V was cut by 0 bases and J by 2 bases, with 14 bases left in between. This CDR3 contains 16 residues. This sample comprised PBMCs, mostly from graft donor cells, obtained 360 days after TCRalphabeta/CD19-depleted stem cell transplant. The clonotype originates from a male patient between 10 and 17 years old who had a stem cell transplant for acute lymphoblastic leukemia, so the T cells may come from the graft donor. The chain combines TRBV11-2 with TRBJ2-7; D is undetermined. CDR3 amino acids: CASSLDWEGNPYEQYF. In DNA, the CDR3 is TGTGCCAGCAGCTTAGATTGGGAAGGGAACCCCTACGAGCAGTACTTC.